These 12 T cell receptor beta chains share one sample of origin, sequenced in a study of T cell responses to AZD1222 COVID-19 vaccine. The repertoire was sequenced with immunoSEQ multiplex PCR; TCRdb's copy has only in-frame clones and lacks some. Among some 91,000 clones listed, about nine tenths were seen once. Sequenced here: peripheral blood, sampled on day 0 of AZD1222 vaccination. All receptors derive from an adult in good health.

This rearrangement joins TRBV4-2 to TRBJ2-1; D remains unclear. The CDR3 has 13 residues. V lost 1 base, J lost 10 bases, and 11 bases lay in between. CDR1 is LGHNA and CDR2 is YNFKEQ in the germline V gene. The chain's CDR3 is CASSQVDRLEQFF. The CDR3 DNA reads TGTGCCAGCAGCCAAGTCGATCGACTGGAGCAGTTCTTC.

J is TRBJ1-1 and V is TRBV6-1, with D unclear. The germline V gene has CDR1 MNHNS and CDR2 SASEGT. The CDR3 contains 15 residues. V lost 2 bases and J lost 3, with 13 bases in between. This CDR3 reads CASSESPTPDTEAFF. CDR3 nucleotide sequence: TGTGCCAGCAGTGAATCCCCGACACCTGACACTGAAGCTTTCTTT.

The rearrangement uses TRBV29-1 and TRBJ1-2; weak D call: TRBD1 (5 bases). Germline V gene lookup returns CDR1 SQVTM and CDR2 ANQGSEA. V was trimmed by 7 bases and J by 8 bases, leaving 20 bases between them. This CDR3 has 13 residues. CDR3 in amino acids: CSASNTDIRGYTF. The DNA of the CDR3 is TGCAGCGCCTCCAACACGGACATTAGAGGCTACACCTTC.

This clone came up once. The J gene is TRBJ1-1, the V gene TRBV4-1, with D maybe TRBD1 (6 bases). The CDR3 runs 13 residues. Germline V gene sequence: CDR1 MGHRA, CDR2 YSYEKL. Trimming left V 0 bases short and J 10 bases short, with 12 bases between. The CDR3 is CASSQEDRLGAFF. The CDR3 DNA sequence: TGCGCCAGCAGCCAAGAAGACAGGCTGGGAGCTTTCTTT.

CDR3 amino acids: CASISQLSDTGELFF. The CDR3 nucleotides read TGTGCCAGCATCTCCCAACTTTCCGACACCGGGGAGCTGTTTTTT. This rearrangement joins TRBV3-1 (or the pseudogene TRBV3-2) to TRBJ2-2; D ambiguous. This CDR3 has 15 amino acids. With 7 bases removed from V and 3 bases from J, the gap between germline ends came to 15 bases. The V gene's germline CDR1 is LGHDT and CDR2 YNNKEL (reference sequence).

In this sample, this clone turned up a few times. The rearrangement uses TRBV6-5 and TRBJ1-3, with 7 bases matching TRBD1. The V segment lost 4 bases and the J segment 1 base; nucleotides outside the gene matches: 1. Germline V gene data show CDR1 as MNHEY and CDR2 as SVGAGI. The CDR3 has 14 amino acids. The CDR3 DNA reads as TGTGCCAGCAGTTGGGACAGATCTGGAAACACCATATATTTT. Residues: CASSWDRSGNTIYF.

V and J are TRBV7-9 and TRBJ1-1; perhaps TRBD1 as D (5 bases). V was clipped by 5 bases and J by 0 bases, with 16 bases between them. The germline CDR1 and CDR2 sequences are SEHNR and FQNEAQ (reference sequence). This CDR3 is 16 amino acids long. CDR3 sequence reads: CASSPGGGRMNTEAFF. In DNA, the CDR3 is TGTGCCAGCAGCCCTGGGGGGGGACGCATGAACACTGAAGCTTTCTTT.

This chain links TRBV30 with TRBJ1-2; D is ambiguous. The CDR3 sequence is 13 residues long. V lost 0 bases to trimming and J lost 1 base, with 6 bases between them. Germline V gene data show CDR1 as GTSNPN and CDR2 as SVGIG (reference sequence). Here the CDR3 reads CAWSVGHNYGYTF. The CDR3 region has the DNA TGTGCCTGGAGTGTTGGTCATAACTATGGCTACACCTTC.

The J gene is TRBJ2-1, the V gene TRBV7-6; 8 bases line up with TRBD1. This CDR3 contains 19 residues. V trimming: 2 bases; J trimming: 7 bases; junction bases outside the gene matches: 19. CDR1 is SGHVS and CDR2 is FNYEAQ in the germline V gene. The CDR3 sequence: CASSLFPFIAGGSGNEQFF. In nucleotides, the CDR3 is TGTGCCAGCAGCTTATTTCCTTTTATCGCAGGGGGCTCGGGGAATGAGCAGTTCTTC.

The rearrangement joins TRBV7-6 to TRBJ2-7; D gene unclear. Between the trimmed V and J ends, which lost 5 bases and 4 bases, there was a span of 12 bases. Germline CDR1 reads SGHVS; CDR2 reads FNYEAQ. This CDR3 spans 13 amino acids. This chain's CDR3 is CASSHPRSYEQYF. CDR3 in DNA: TGTGCCAGCAGCCATCCACGGTCTTACGAGCAGTACTTC. Full variable domain (remainder filled in from reference TRBV7-6 and TRBJ2-7): GAGVSQSPRYKVTKRGQDVALRCDPISGHVSLYWYRQALGQGPEFLTYFNYEAQQDKSGLPNDRFSAERPEGSISTLTIQRTEQRDSAMYRCASSHPRSYEQYFGPGTRLTVT.

For this clone: At one of its ends the junction is not consistent with the germline gene, which may arise from a read error. Other DNA sequences in this sample translate to the same CDR3. V is TRBV30 and J is TRBJ2-7; 11 positions agree with TRBD1. The CDR3 length is 17 residues. Germline V gene sequence: CDR1 GTSNPN, CDR2 SVGIG (reference sequence). CDR3: CAWGVTKGTGGTYEQYF. CDR3 sequence (DNA): TGTGCCTGGGGTGTGACCAAAGGGACAGGGGGAACCTACGAGCAGTACTTC.

The V and J genes are TRBV19 and TRBJ1-4; D perhaps matches TRBD1 (6 bases). Germline lookup yields CDR1 LNHDA and CDR2 SQIVND (reference sequence). Trimming removed 7 bases at V and 5 bases at J, with 23 bases between. The CDR3 contains 17 residues. The CDR3 sequence is CASKRGQDIGGNEKLFF. CDR3 in DNA: TGTGCCAGTAAACGGGGACAAGATATTGGGGGAAATGAAAAACTGTTTTTT.